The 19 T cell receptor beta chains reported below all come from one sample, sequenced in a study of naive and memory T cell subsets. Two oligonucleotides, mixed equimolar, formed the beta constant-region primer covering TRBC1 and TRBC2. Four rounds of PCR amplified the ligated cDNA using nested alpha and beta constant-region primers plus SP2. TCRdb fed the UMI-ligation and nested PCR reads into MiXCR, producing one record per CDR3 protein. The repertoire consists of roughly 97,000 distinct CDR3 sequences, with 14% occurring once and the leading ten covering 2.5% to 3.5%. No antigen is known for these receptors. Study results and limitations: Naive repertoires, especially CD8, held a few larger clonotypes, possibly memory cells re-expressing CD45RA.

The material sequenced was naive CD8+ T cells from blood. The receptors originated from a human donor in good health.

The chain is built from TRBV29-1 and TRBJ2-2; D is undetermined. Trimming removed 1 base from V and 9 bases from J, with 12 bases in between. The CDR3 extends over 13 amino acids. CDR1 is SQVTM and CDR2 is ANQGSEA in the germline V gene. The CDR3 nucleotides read TGCAGCGTTGAAGGTGCCATCAACCGGGAGCTGTTTTTT. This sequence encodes CSVEGAINRELFF.

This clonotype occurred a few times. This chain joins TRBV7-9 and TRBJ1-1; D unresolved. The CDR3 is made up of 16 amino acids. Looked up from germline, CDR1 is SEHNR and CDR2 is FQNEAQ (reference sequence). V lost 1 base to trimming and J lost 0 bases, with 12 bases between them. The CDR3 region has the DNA TGTGCCAGCAGCTTAGAAAGCTCACGGATGAACACTGAAGCTTTCTTT. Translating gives CASSLESSRMNTEAFF.

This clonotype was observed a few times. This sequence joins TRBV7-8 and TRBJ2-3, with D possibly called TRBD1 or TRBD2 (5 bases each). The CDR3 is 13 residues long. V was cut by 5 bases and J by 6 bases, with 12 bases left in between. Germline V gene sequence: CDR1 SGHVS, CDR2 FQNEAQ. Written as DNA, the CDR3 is TGTGCCAGCAGCCCCGGGACCCAGGATACGCAGTATTTT. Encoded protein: CASSPGTQDTQYF.

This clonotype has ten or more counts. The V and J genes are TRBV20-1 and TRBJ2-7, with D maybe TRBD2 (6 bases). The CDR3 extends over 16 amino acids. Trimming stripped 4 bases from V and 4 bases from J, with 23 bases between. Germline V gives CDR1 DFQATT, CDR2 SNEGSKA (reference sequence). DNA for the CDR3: TGCAGTGCTACCGCCCCAAAGGGACTCACCGGTTACGAGCAGTACTTC. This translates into CSATAPKGLTGYEQYF.

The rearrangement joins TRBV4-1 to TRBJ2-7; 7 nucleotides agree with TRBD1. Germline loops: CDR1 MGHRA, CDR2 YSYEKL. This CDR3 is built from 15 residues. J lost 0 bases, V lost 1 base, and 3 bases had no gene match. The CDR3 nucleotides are TGCGCCAGCAGCCAAGGGACAGGCGCCTCCTACGAGCAGTACTTC. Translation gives CASSQGTGASYEQYF.

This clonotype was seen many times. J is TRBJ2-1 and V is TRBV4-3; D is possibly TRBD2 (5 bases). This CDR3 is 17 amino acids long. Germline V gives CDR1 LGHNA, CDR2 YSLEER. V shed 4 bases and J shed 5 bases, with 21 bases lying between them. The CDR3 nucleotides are TGCGCCAGCAGCCGCTCCGGGGAGCGGATTCAGGACAATGAGCAGTTCTTC. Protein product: CASSRSGERIQDNEQFF.

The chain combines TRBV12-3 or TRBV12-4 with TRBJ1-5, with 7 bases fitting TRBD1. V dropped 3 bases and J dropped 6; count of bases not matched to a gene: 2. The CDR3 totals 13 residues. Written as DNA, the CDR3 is TGTGCCAGCAGTTTGACAGGGCTTCAGCCCCAGCATTTT. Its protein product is CASSLTGLQPQHF.

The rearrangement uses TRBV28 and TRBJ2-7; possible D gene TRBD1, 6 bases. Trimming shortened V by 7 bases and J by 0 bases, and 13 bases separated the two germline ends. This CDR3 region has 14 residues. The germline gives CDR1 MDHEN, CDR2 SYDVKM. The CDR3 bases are TGTGCCAGCATTGGGGGCAGGGGCTCCTACGAGCAGTACTTC. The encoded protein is CASIGGRGSYEQYF.

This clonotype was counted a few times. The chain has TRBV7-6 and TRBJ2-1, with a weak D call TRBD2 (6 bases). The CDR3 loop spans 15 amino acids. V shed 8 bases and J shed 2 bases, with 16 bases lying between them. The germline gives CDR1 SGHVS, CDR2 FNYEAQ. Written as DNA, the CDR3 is TGTGCCAGCCGGGGGACGGCGGCCCCCTACAATGAGCAGTTCTTC. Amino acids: CASRGTAAPYNEQFF.

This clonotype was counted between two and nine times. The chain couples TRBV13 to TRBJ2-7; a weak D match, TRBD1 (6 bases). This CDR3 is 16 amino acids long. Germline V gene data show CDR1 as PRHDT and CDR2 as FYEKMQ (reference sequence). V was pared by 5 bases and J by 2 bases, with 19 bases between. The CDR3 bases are TGTGCCAGCAGCCTTGGGCCCCCGGGACAAGCCTACGAGCAGTACTTC. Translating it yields CASSLGPPGQAYEQYF. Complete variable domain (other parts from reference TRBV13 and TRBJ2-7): AAGVIQSPRHLIKEKRETATLKCYPIPRHDTVYWYQQGPGQDPQFLISFYEKMQSDKGSIPDRFSAQQFSDYHSELNMSSLELGDSALYFCASSLGPPGQAYEQYFGPGTRLTVT.

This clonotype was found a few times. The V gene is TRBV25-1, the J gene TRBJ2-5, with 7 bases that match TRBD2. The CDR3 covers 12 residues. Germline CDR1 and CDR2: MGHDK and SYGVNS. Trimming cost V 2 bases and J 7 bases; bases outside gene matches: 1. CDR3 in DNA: TGTGCCAGCAGTGAAGGCGGGGGGACCCAGTACTTC. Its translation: CASSEGGGTQYF.

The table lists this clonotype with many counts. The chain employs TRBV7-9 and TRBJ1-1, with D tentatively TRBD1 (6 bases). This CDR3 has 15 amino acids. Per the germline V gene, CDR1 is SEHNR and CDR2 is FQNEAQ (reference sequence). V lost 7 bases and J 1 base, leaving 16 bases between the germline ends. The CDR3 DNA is TGTGCCAGCAAGGGGGATCCACAGGGGAACACTGAAGCTTTCTTT. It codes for CASKGDPQGNTEAFF. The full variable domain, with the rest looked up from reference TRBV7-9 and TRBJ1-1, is DTGVSQNPRHKITKRGQNVTFRCDPISEHNRLYWYRQTLGQGPEFLTYFQNEAQLEKSRLLSDRFSAERPKGSFSTLEIQRTEQGDSAMYLCASKGDPQGNTEAFFGQGTRLTVV.

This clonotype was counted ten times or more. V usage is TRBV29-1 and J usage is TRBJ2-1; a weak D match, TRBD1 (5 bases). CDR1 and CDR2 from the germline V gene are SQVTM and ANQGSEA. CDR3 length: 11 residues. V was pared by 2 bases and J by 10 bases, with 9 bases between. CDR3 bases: TGCAGCGTTGAACTCTCAGGGGAGCAGTTCTTC. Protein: CSVELSGEQFF.

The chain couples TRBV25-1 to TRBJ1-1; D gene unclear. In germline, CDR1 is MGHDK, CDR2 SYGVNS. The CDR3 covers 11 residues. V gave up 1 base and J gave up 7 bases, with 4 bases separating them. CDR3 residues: CASSELVEAFF. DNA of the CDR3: TGTGCCAGCAGTGAATTAGTTGAAGCTTTCTTT.

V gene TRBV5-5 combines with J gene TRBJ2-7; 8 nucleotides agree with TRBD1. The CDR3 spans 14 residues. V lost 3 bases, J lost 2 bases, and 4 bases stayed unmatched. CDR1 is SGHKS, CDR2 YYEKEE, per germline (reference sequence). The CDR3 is CASSWTGQPYEQYF. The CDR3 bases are TGTGCCAGCAGCTGGACAGGGCAACCCTACGAGCAGTACTTC.

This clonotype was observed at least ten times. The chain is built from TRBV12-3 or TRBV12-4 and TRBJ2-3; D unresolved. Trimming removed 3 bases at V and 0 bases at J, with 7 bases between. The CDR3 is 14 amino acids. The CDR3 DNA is TGTGCCAGCAGTTTCCCACCTAGCACAGATACGCAGTATTTT. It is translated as CASSFPPSTDTQYF.

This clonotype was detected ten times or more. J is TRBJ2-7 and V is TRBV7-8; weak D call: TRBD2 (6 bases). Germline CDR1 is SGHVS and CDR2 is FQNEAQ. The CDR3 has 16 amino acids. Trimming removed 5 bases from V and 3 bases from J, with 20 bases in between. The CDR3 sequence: CASSPFPGSLNYEQYF. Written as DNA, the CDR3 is TGTGCCAGCAGCCCATTTCCCGGGAGTTTGAACTACGAGCAGTACTTC.

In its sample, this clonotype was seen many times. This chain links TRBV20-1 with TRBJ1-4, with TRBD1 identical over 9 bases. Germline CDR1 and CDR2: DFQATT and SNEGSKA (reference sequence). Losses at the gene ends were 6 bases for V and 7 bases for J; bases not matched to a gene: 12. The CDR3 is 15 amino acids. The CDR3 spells CSAPPVDRGVEKLFF. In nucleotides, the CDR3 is TGCAGTGCCCCACCGGTGGACAGGGGAGTTGAAAAACTGTTTTTT.

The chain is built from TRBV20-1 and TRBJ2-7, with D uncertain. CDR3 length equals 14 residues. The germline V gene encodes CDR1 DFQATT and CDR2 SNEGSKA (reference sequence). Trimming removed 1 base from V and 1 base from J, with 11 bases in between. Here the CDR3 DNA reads TGCAGTGCTAGAGGGCAGCTCCCTTCCTACGAGCAGTACTTC. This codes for CSARGQLPSYEQYF.